The present TCR beta chain was sequenced within a study of technical replicates of blood from a few donors. TCRdb's copy holds only in-frame clones and misses some; the assay was immunoSEQ multiplex PCR. The data hold approximately 60,000 clones, with about 86% observed a single time. Sequencing input: PBMCs. The receptor was isolated from a human donor in good health. Some clones in this sample may be carry-over from other donors' samples.

CDR3 region: CASSLLPGGTGREKLFF. The CDR3 region has the DNA TGTGCCAGCAGCTTGCTCCCGGGCGGGACAGGGCGTGAAAAACTGTTTTTT. V and J are TRBV5-5 and TRBJ1-4; 9 nucleotides agree with TRBD1. CDR3 length: 17 amino acids. V shed 1 base and J 7 bases; nucleotides not matched to a gene: 11. Germline V gives CDR1 SGHKS, CDR2 YYEKEE (reference sequence).